The clone carrying this T cell receptor (beta chain) occurred a few times. Its antigen is unidentified. The data stem from a study of cytomegalovirus exposure and HLA in healthy donors. Use of 60 Vbeta and 13 Jbeta primers characterized the PCR. Here immunoSEQ multiplex PCR was the method, and the copy in TCRdb shows in-frame clones only, minus some. The sample comprises approximately 130,000 clones, 55% to 75% of which are singletons, and 2.9% rests with the top ten. V lost 4 bases to trimming and J lost 2 bases, with 15 bases between them. The CDR3 has 16 amino acids. CDR1 and CDR2 from the germline V gene are SEHNR and FQNEAQ (reference sequence). Study results and caveats: Productive rates of about 90% or about 30% were seen for most TCR beta V segments in an earlier analysis. Donors belonging to an Asian-associated ancestry cluster reportedly showed fewer N-insertions in productive TCRs than the approximately 680-donor mean, according to what a later analysis found. Listed as cytomegalovirus-associated were approximately 160 TCR beta chains. Information on immune exposure was restricted to one variable (CMV serostatus).

The chain recombines TRBV7-9 with TRBJ2-1; the D is unclear. The sequenced material came from PBMCs. The source is a human donor in good health. The chain's CDR3 is CASSSFPSSAYNEQFF. The CDR3 nucleotides read TGTGCCAGCAGCTCCTTTCCTTCCTCCGCCTACAATGAGCAGTTCTTC.